The text below deals with one T cell receptor (beta chain). This clone's antigen is unknown. No much larger clone is present one base from it, and per-base qualities are unavailable. The germline V gene (reference sequence) sets CDR1 to SEHNR and CDR2 to FQNEAQ. V is trimmed back by 1 base and J by 7 bases, and the junction contains 4 bases that no gene match accounts for. The CDR3 measures 15 amino acids from cysteine to phenylalanine. Of all the DNA, just the CDR3 is kept, 45 bases in frame from base 1. The sample is drawn from a study of Tregs in tolerant kidney transplant recipients (dated 2019 in TCRdb). Study-level background: Other Treg samples came from an approximately 3-day mixed lymphocyte reaction with belatacept, some followed by an approximately 5-day donor restimulation, before sorting recipient CD4+CD25+CD127- cells. TCRbeta repertoire sequencing was used in a few healthy controls to compare several ways of expanding Tregs specific for an allogeneic donor. Before combined kidney and bone marrow transplantation, this study identified donor-specific regulatory T cells using TCRbeta sequencing and then followed those same cells after transplant. Antibodies distinguished recipient from donor cells when sorting primary belatacept mixed lymphocyte reaction cultures.

For TCRbeta CDR3 sequencing, genomic DNA from the sorted cells was extracted using the QIAGEN DNeasy Blood and Tissue Kit. Through immunoSEQ, high-throughput TCRbeta CDR3 sequencing was done commercially, including PCR amplification with internal controls and bias correction. The authors processed their data as follows. Unique productive TCRbeta sequences were defined by CDR3 nucleotide sequence where primers matched, and otherwise by CDR3 amino acid sequence together with Vbeta and Jbeta genes. A sequence was defined as donor-reactive if the sequence was expanded at least 5-fold in CFSE-low cells compared with unstimulated cells and had a frequency of at least 0.01% in CFSE-low cells. Jensen-Shannon divergence, calculated on the top 100 TCRbeta sequences ranked by frequency, was used to quantify repertoire divergence. For samples with multiple sequencing runs, sorting error was corrected in each run separately before the runs were combined. TCRdb took this table from immuneACCESS and kept in-frame rearrangements with V and J called. Such tables lack part of the clones; where checked against another copy, unresolved V genes explain under half of the gap, and the rest is unexplained. V, J and clone size derive from that table, while D and trimming were established from the DNA sequence. Present in this sample are fewer than 45,000 clones, around 95% of which were seen just once. 0.3% to 0.4% of the sample lies in the top ten.

Healthy control blood was obtained either as purchased buffy coats or from healthy volunteers. Healthy control blood was processed to PBMCs by Ficoll density gradient and cryopreserved, and patient PBMCs were collected before and after transplant. Broad study findings and their caveats: Expanding Tregs with activated donor B cells appeared to identify the most biologically relevant and donor-specific TCRbeta repertoire. Biological reproducibility was not directly assessed, although technical replication error appeared to be minimal. The study was limited by small patient numbers, and the findings need validation in larger populations and under other immunosuppression protocols.

The sequence was collected from a human donor in good health. Sequencing was done on a sample of Tregs from blood cultured with allogeneic cells. This receptor chain uses TRBV7-9 and TRBJ2-1, with TRBD2 identical over 10 junction bases. The nucleotide sequence is given as TGTGCCAGCAGCTTAGTGAGCGGGAGGGAGAATGAGCAGTTCTTC. Protein translation: CASSLVSGRENEQFF.